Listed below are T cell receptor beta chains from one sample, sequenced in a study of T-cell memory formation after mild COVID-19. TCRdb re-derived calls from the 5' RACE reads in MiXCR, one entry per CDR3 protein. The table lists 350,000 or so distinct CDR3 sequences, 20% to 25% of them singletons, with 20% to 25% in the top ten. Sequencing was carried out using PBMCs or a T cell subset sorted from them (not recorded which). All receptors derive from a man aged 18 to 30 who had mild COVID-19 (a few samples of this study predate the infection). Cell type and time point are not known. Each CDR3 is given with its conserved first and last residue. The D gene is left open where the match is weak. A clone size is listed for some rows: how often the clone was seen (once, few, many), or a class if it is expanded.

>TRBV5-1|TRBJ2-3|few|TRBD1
CASSLAGTGEDTQYF
TGCGCCAGCAGCTTGGCTGGGACAGGGGAAGATACGCAGTATTTT
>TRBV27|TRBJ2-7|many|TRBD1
CASSHGQGTEYF
TGTGCCAGCAGTCACGGACAGGGTACCGAGTACTTC
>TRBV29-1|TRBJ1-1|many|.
CMVTNTEAFF
TGCATGGTTACGAACACTGAAGCTTTCTTT
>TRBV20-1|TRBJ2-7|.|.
CSASSQGREQYF
TGCAGTGCTAGTTCTCAGGGTCGCGAGCAGTACTTC
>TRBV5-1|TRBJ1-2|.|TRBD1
CASSSARTGEGYGYTF
TGCGCCAGCAGCTCCGCCCGGACAGGGGAAGGCTATGGCTACACCTTC
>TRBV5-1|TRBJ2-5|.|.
CASSQSFVAETQYF
TGCGCCAGCAGCCAATCTTTCGTAGCCGAGACCCAGTACTTC
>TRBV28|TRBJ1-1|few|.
CASKVGTEAFF
TGTGCCAGCAAGGTGGGCACTGAAGCTTTCTTT
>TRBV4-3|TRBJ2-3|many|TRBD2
CASSQDHRTREDTQYF
TGCGCCAGCAGCCAAGATCACCGGACTAGGGAAGATACGCAGTATTTT
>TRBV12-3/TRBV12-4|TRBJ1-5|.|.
CASSLFNRNQPQHF
TGTGCCAGCAGTTTATTTAATAGGAATCAGCCCCAGCATTTT
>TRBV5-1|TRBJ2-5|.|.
CASSLGHGIQETQYF
TGCGCCAGCAGCTTGGGTCACGGGATCCAAGAGACCCAGTACTTC
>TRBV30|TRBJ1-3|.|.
CAWSSDTSNTIYF
TGTGCCTGGAGTTCCGACACGAGCAACACCATATATTTT
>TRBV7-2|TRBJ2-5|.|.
CASSLTVSWLVETQYF
TGTGCCAGCAGCTTAACAGTTTCCTGGCTTGTGGAGACCCAGTACTTC
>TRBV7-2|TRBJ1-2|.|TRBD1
CAGGRGQNYGYTF
TGTGCCGGGGGAAGGGGACAGAACTATGGCTACACCTTC
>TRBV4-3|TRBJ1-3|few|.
CASSHRSRNGNTIYF
TGCGCCAGCAGCCACCGGTCAAGGAATGGAAACACCATATATTTT
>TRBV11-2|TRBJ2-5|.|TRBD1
CASSSSRDRFSRGETQYF
TGTGCCAGCAGCTCGTCCCGGGACAGGTTCAGCCGAGGGGAGACCCAGTACTTC
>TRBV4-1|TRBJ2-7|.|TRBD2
CASSPERGGRYEQYF
TGCGCCAGCAGCCCTGAGCGGGGGGGCCGTTACGAGCAGTACTTC